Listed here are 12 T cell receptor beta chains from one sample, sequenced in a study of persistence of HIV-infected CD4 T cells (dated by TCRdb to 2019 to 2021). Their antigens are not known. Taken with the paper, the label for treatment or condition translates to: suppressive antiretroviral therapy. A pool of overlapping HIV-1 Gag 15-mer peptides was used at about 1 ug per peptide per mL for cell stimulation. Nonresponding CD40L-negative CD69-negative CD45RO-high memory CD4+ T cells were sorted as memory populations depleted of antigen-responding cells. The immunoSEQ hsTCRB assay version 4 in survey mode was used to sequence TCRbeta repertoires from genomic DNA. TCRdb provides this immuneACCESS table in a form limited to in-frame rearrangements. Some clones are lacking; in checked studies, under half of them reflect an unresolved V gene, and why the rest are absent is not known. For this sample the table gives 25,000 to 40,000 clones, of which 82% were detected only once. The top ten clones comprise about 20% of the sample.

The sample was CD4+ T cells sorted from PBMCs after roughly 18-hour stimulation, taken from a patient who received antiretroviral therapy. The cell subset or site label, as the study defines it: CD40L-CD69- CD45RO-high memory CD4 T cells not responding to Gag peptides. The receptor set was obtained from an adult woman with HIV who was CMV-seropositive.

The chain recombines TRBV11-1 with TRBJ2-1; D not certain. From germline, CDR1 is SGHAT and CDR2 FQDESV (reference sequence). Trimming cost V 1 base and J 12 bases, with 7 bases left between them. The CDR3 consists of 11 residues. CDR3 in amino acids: CASSLESRQFF. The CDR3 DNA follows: TGTGCCAGCAGCTTAGAAAGCCGGCAGTTCTTC.

The CDR3 sequence: CASSPSGTAYNEQFF. CDR3 in DNA: TGTGCCAGCAGCCCTAGCGGGACTGCCTACAATGAGCAGTTCTTC. The chain recombines TRBV7-3 with TRBJ2-1; TRBD2 agrees at 9 bases. The CDR3 is 15 amino acids. V lost 5 bases, J lost 2 bases, and 4 bases stayed unmatched. Germline CDR1 is SGHTA and CDR2 is FQGTGA.

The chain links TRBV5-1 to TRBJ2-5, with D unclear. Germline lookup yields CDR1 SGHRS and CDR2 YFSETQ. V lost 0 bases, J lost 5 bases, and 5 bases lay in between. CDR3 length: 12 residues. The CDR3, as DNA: TGCGCCAGCAGCTTGGCCTTGGAGACCCAGTACTTC. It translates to CASSLALETQYF.

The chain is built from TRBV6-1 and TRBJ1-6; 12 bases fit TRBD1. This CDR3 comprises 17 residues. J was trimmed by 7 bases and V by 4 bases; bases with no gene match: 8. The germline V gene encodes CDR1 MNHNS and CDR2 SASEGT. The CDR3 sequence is CASSASGQGARNSPLHF. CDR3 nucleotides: TGTGCCAGCAGTGCCTCGGGACAGGGGGCTAGGAATTCACCCCTCCACTTT.

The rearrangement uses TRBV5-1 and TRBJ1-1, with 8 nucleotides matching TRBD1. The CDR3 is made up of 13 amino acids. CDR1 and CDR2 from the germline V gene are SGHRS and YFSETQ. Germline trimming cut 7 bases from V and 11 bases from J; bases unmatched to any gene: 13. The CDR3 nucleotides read TGCGCCAGCCTAAAAACCCAGGGGGCGCGTGCTTTCTTT. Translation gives CASLKTQGARAFF.

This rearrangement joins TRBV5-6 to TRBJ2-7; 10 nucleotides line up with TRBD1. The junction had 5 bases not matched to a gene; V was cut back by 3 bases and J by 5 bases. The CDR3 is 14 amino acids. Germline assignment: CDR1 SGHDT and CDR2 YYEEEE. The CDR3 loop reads CASSWGTGVNEQYF. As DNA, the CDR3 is TGTGCCAGCAGCTGGGGGACAGGGGTGAACGAGCAGTACTTC.

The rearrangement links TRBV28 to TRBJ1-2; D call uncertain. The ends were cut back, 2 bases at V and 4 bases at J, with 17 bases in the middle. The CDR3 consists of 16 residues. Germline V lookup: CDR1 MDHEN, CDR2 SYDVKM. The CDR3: CASSLGRAGSSYGYTF. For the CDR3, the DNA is TGTGCCAGCAGTTTAGGTCGGGCAGGCTCCTCCTATGGCTACACCTTC.

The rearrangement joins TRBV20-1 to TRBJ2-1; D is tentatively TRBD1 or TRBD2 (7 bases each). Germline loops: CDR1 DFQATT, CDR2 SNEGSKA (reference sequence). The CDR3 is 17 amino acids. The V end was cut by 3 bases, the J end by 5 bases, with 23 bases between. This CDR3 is CSASWWGEGANNNEQFF. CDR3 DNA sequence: TGCAGTGCTAGTTGGTGGGGGGAGGGGGCGAACAACAATGAGCAGTTCTTC.

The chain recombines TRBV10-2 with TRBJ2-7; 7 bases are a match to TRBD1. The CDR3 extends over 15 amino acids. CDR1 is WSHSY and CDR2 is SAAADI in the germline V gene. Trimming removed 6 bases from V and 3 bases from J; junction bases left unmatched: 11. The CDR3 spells CASSRATGLNYEQYF. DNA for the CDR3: TGCGCCAGCAGCCGTGCGACAGGGCTTAACTACGAGCAGTACTTC.

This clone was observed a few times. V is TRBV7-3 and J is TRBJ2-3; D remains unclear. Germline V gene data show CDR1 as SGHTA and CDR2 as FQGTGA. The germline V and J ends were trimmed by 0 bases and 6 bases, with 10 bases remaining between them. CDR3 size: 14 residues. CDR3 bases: TGTGCCAGCAGCTTAACTGGTGGGCGGGATACGCAGTATTTT. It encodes CASSLTGGRDTQYF.

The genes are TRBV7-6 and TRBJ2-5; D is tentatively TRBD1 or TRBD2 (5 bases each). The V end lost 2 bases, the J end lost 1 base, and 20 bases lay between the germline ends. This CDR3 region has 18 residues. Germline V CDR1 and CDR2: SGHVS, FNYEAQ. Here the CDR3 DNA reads TGTGCCAGCAGCTTATCCTCGGGTCGGGGCCGATCCCAAGAGACCCAGTACTTC. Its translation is CASSLSSGRGRSQETQYF. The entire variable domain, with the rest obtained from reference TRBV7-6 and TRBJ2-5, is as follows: GAGVSQSPRYKVTKRGQDVALRCDPISGHVSLYWYRQALGQGPEFLTYFNYEAQQDKSGLPNDRFSAERPEGSISTLTIQRTEQRDSAMYRCASSLSSGRGRSQETQYFGPGTRLLVL.

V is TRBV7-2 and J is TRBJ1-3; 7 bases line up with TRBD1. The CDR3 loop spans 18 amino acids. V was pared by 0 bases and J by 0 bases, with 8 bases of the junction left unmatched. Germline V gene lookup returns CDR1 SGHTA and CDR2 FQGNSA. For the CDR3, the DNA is TGTGCCAGCAGCTTAGCGCCGACAGGGCCCTTCTCTGGAAACACCATATATTTT. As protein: CASSLAPTGPFSGNTIYF.